Below, 25 T cell receptor beta chains from the same sample are listed, as sequenced in a study of cytomegalovirus exposure and HLA in healthy donors. Primers: 60 Vbeta forward and 13 Jbeta reverse. Assay: immunoSEQ multiplex PCR; the TCRdb copy retains only in-frame clones and omits some. This table holds some 150,000 clones, approximately 85% found once. Sequencing was carried out using PBMCs. All receptors derive from a woman between 45 and 65 years old in good health and CMV-seropositive.

The rearrangement links TRBV29-1 to TRBJ2-2, with TRBD2 identical over 8 bases. Germline V gene data show CDR1 as SQVTM and CDR2 as ANQGSEA. The CDR3 sequence is 16 residues long. The trim removed 4 bases at V and 8 bases at J, leaving 15 bases unmatched. The CDR3 is CSVVGGAAGEGGELFF. The CDR3 nucleotides are TGCAGCGTTGTGGGGGGGGCAGCGGGAGAAGGAGGGGAGCTGTTTTTT.

The chain combines TRBV2 with TRBJ1-2, with D possibly being TRBD1 (5 bases). Germline assignment: CDR1 SNHLY and CDR2 FYNNEI. The CDR3 extends over 16 amino acids. Trimming left V 3 bases short and J 3 bases short, with 17 bases between. The CDR3 loop is CASSERGDPEDYGYTF. The CDR3 region has the DNA TGTGCCAGCAGTGAGCGGGGGGATCCCGAGGACTATGGCTACACCTTC.

V gene TRBV5-1 combines with J gene TRBJ2-2, with 15 bases aligning to TRBD2. V trimming: 4 bases; J trimming: 5 bases; junction bases outside the gene matches: 3. CDR1 is SGHRS, CDR2 YFSETQ, per germline. The CDR3 loop spans 16 amino acids. CDR3 nucleotides: TGCGCCAGCAGCAAGGGACTAGCGGGAGGTACCGGGGAGCTGTTTTTT. This codes for CASSKGLAGGTGELFF.

V gene TRBV5-6 combines with J gene TRBJ2-7; 10 nucleotides match TRBD2. Germline CDR1 and CDR2: SGHDT and YYEEEE. This CDR3 spans 17 amino acids. J was trimmed by 3 bases and V by 1 base; bases with no gene match: 10. The DNA of the CDR3 is TGTGCCAGCAGCTTGTGGCAAGGGACTAGCGACTACTACGAGCAGTACTTC. Translating it yields CASSLWQGTSDYYEQYF.

J is TRBJ1-1 and V is TRBV28, with a weak D call TRBD1 (5 bases). Trimming removed 7 bases at V and 3 bases at J, with 24 bases between. There are 17 residues in the CDR3. Germline V CDR1 and CDR2: MDHEN, SYDVKM. The chain's CDR3 is CASTWGLAGPYDTEAFF. The CDR3 DNA follows: TGTGCCAGCACTTGGGGGTTGGCGGGGCCATATGACACTGAAGCTTTCTTT.

This chain joins TRBV29-1 and TRBJ2-1; 8 nucleotides agree with TRBD2. In germline, CDR1 is SQVTM, CDR2 ANQGSEA. After removal of 6 bases from V and 0 bases from J, the junction contained 7 bases not matched to a gene. The CDR3 extends over 15 amino acids. CDR3 sequence reads: CSVLSGDSSYNEQFF. The DNA for the CDR3 is TGCAGCGTGCTTAGCGGGGATAGCTCCTACAATGAGCAGTTCTTC.

This chain connects TRBV9 to TRBJ2-5; maybe TRBD2 (7 bases). Germline V CDR1 and CDR2: SGDLS, YYNGEE. V lost 4 bases and J lost 5, with 15 bases in between. The CDR3 contains 14 residues. The CDR3 is CASSTGRQGETQYF. DNA of the CDR3: TGTGCCAGCAGCACCGGGAGGCAGGGGGAGACCCAGTACTTC. Complete variable domain (other parts from reference TRBV9 and TRBJ2-5): DSGVTQTPKHLITATGQRVTLRCSPRSGDLSVYWYQQSLDQGLQFLIQYYNGEERAKGNILERFSAQQFPDLHSELNLSSLELGDSALYFCASSTGRQGETQYFGPGTRLLVL.

The CDR3 DNA reads as TGTGCCAGCAGCCAAGATCCTGGGAGGCACTACGAGCAGTACTTC. It is translated as CASSQDPGRHYEQYF. J is TRBJ2-5 and V is TRBV4-2; a weak D match, TRBD2 (6 bases). The assigned J gene may be wrong: the sequence end matches TRBJ2-7 better. The CDR3 length is 15 residues. Germline V gene data show CDR1 as LGHNA and CDR2 as YNFKEQ.

The chain employs TRBV27 and TRBJ2-5; 16 bases agree with TRBD2. Germline V lookup: CDR1 MNHEY, CDR2 SMNVEV (reference sequence). The CDR3 consists of 18 residues. V lost 2 bases, J lost 5 bases, and 8 bases stayed unmatched. The CDR3 is CASSLTGTSGGAPETQYF. CDR3 bases: TGTGCCAGCAGTTTAACTGGGACTAGCGGGGGGGCCCCGGAGACCCAGTACTTC.

The chain links TRBV19 to TRBJ1-5, with a possible D match to TRBD1 (6 bases). Germline V CDR1 and CDR2: LNHDA, SQIVND (reference sequence). V lost 3 bases and J lost 6, with 18 bases in between. This CDR3 has 16 residues. In DNA form, the CDR3 reads TGTGCCAGTAGTATTAGGGGCTCCCAGGGGATTCAGCCCCAGCATTTT. Protein product: CASSIRGSQGIQPQHF. Based on the CDR3 plus reference TRBV19 and TRBJ1-5, the full variable domain is DGGITQSPKYLFRKEGQNVTLSCEQNLNHDAMYWYRQDPGQGLRLIYYSQIVNDFQKGDIAEGYSVSREKKESFPLTVTSAQKNPTAFYLCASSIRGSQGIQPQHFGDGTRLSIL.

The chain couples TRBV4-3 to TRBJ1-1, with D possibly being TRBD1 (6 bases). Per germline, CDR1 LGHNA and CDR2 YSLEER. Trimming removed 0 bases from V and 1 base from J, with 9 bases in between. The CDR3 length is 15 residues. The CDR3 reads CASSQESRGNTEAFF. The CDR3 DNA reads as TGCGCCAGCAGCCAAGAGAGCAGGGGGAACACTGAAGCTTTCTTT.

This clone showed up just a few times. The rearrangement joins TRBV18 to TRBJ1-2, with TRBD1 as a possible D gene (6 bases). This CDR3 contains 14 residues. Trimming took 2 bases from V and 5 from J, leaving 12 bases between them. The V gene's germline CDR1 is KGHSH and CDR2 LQKENI. The CDR3 loop is CASSPSGTPYGYTF. The DNA of the CDR3 is TGTGCCAGCTCACCATCCGGGACACCTTATGGCTACACCTTC. The whole variable domain, remainder taken from reference TRBV18 and TRBJ1-2, is NAGVMQNPRHLVRRRGQEARLRCSPMKGHSHVYWYRQLPEEGLKFMVYLQKENIIDESGMPKERFSAEFPKEGPSILRIQQVVRGDSAAYFCASSPSGTPYGYTFGSGTRLTVV.

Points on this clone: One end of the junction is discordant with germline, which a read error may explain. The V gene is TRBV7-9, the J gene TRBJ1-4; 7 bases are shared with TRBD1. This CDR3 region has 17 residues. The germline CDR1 and CDR2 sequences are SEHNR and FQNEAQ (reference sequence). The CDR3 here is CSSSFLQGGSRDEKLFF. The CDR3 coding sequence is TGTTCCAGCAGCTTCCTCCAGGGGGGATCCCGGGATGAAAAACTGTTTTTT.

The J gene is TRBJ2-1, the V gene TRBV29-1, with D perhaps matching TRBD2 (6 bases). V gave up 5 bases and J gave up 3 bases, with 8 bases separating them. Germline assignment: CDR1 SQVTM and CDR2 ANQGSEA. This CDR3 has 12 amino acids. DNA for the CDR3: TGCAGCGTTACGCGGGGCTACAATGAGCAGTTCTTC. It codes for CSVTRGYNEQFF.

CDR3 sequence reads: CASTVTGEGSPLHF. The CDR3 bases are TGTGCCAGCACCGTGACAGGTGAGGGTTCACCCCTCCACTTT. The V call is TRBV5-6, the J call TRBJ1-6; D possibly corresponds to TRBD1 (6 bases). The CDR3 extends over 14 amino acids. The ends were cut back, 6 bases at V and 9 bases at J, with 16 bases in the middle. Germline V gene sequence: CDR1 SGHDT, CDR2 YYEEEE.

The chain links TRBV5-1 to TRBJ2-2, with 11 bases identical to TRBD2. The germline CDR1 and CDR2 sequences are SGHRS and YFSETQ. V shed 5 bases and J 4 bases; nucleotides not matched to a gene: 10. The CDR3 extends over 17 amino acids. CDR3 sequence (DNA): TGCGCCAGCAGTTCCCGCTTGACTAGCGGGACCACCGGGGAGCTGTTTTTT. Translated: CASSSRLTSGTTGELFF.

This clone came up a few times. The chain carries TRBV18 and TRBJ1-1, with D unclear. V was trimmed by 4 bases and J by 3 bases, leaving 15 bases between them. CDR1 and CDR2 (germline): KGHSH, LQKENI. CDR3 length equals 15 residues. Here the CDR3 reads CASSRTGQHYTEAFF. In DNA form, the CDR3 reads TGTGCCAGCTCACGAACTGGGCAGCATTACACTGAAGCTTTCTTT.

V and J are TRBV5-1 and TRBJ2-5; possible D gene TRBD1, 7 bases. CDR1 SGHRS and CDR2 YFSETQ come from the germline V gene. This CDR3 comprises 14 residues. Trimming shortened V by 3 bases and J by 1 base, and 10 bases separated the two germline ends. In nucleotides, the CDR3 is TGCGCCAGCAGCTCCAGGGGGGTCCAAGAGACCCAGTACTTC. Its protein is CASSSRGVQETQYF.

The rearrangement uses TRBV30 and TRBJ2-7; TRBD2 agrees at 9 bases. This CDR3 is built from 14 residues. V was clipped by 2 bases and J by 5 bases; unmatched bases: 7. In germline, CDR1 is GTSNPN, CDR2 SVGIG (reference sequence). The CDR3, as DNA: TGTGCCTGGAGTAAGGGCGGGAGGGCCGACGAGCAGTACTTC. It encodes CAWSKGGRADEQYF. Supplemented by reference TRBV30 and TRBJ2-7, the full variable domain reads SQTIHQWPATLVQPVGSPLSLECTVEGTSNPNLYWYRQAAGRGLQLLFYSVGIGQISSEVPQNLSASRPQDRQFILSSKKLLLSDSGFYLCAWSKGGRADEQYFGPGTRLTVT.

The rearrangement uses TRBV5-1 and TRBJ2-3, with 8 positions matching TRBD2. The length of the CDR3 is 14 residues. The trim removed 5 bases at V and 5 bases at J, leaving 7 bases unmatched. Looked up from germline, CDR1 is SGHRS and CDR2 is YFSETQ. CDR3 DNA: TGCGCCAGCAGACTAGCGGAAGGGGTAGATACGCAGTATTTT. Translation: CASRLAEGVDTQYF.

V gene TRBV10-3 combines with J gene TRBJ1-1, with 7 bases aligning to TRBD1. Trimming took 5 bases from V and 6 from J; bases not matched to a gene: 3. Per the germline V gene, CDR1 is ENHRY and CDR2 is SYGVKD. The CDR3 is made up of 12 amino acids. CDR3 sequence (DNA): TGTGCCATCAGTCCCCAGGGGGCTGAAGCTTTCTTT. It specifies CAISPQGAEAFF.

The chain carries TRBV2 and TRBJ1-1, with D possibly TRBD1 on 6 matching bases. CDR1 SNHLY and CDR2 FYNNEI come from the germline V gene. Trimming shortened V by 8 bases and J by 5 bases, and 18 bases separated the two germline ends. This CDR3 is 14 amino acids long. Here the CDR3 DNA reads TGTGCCAGCTCGGTAGGGAGGGGGGAGACTGAAGCTTTCTTT. This translates into CASSVGRGETEAFF.

The chain joins TRBV5-1 to TRBJ1-1, with a weak D call TRBD1 (6 bases). Trimming took off 0 bases at V and 4 bases at J, with 7 bases between the two ends. The CDR3 sequence is 13 residues long. From germline, CDR1 is SGHRS and CDR2 YFSETQ. DNA of the CDR3: TGCGCCAGCAGCTTGGAGACAGGCACTGAAGCTTTCTTT. Its translation is CASSLETGTEAFF.

This chain links TRBV4-1 with TRBJ1-5, with D tentatively TRBD1 (6 bases). Per the germline V gene, CDR1 is MGHRA and CDR2 is YSYEKL. The CDR3 loop spans 16 amino acids. The V gene lost 1 base and the J gene lost 4 bases, with 14 bases spanning the gap. The CDR3 nucleotides are TGCGCCAGCAGCCAAGCTGACAGGTCGCGGAATCAGCCCCAGCATTTT. This sequence encodes CASSQADRSRNQPQHF.

J is TRBJ2-2 and V is TRBV9, with unresolved D. The CDR3 has 15 amino acids. Trimming pared 0 bases from V and 0 bases from J, leaving 6 bases between. Germline V gives CDR1 SGDLS, CDR2 YYNGEE. The CDR3 here is CASSVGGANTGELFF. The CDR3 DNA reads as TGTGCCAGCAGCGTAGGAGGTGCGAACACCGGGGAGCTGTTTTTT.